This T cell receptor (beta chain) was recovered during a study of OX40 agonist ivuxolimab in advanced cancers. Overall study context: Patients undergoing dose escalation presented with hepatocellular carcinoma, melanoma, renal cell or head and neck cancer.

Repertoires were generated with immunoSEQ multiplex PCR, while TCRdb's copy carries only in-frame clones and drops some. Among 73,000 or so clones listed, 92% were seen once. Germline CDR1 MNHEY, CDR2 SMNVEV (reference sequence). This CDR3 spans 15 amino acids. The ends were cut back, 5 bases at V and 7 bases at J, with 21 bases in the middle. The receptor was derived from an adult with an advanced solid tumor such as melanoma, head and neck, liver or kidney cancer. The chain links TRBV27 to TRBJ2-7; tentatively, D is TRBD1 or TRBD2 (5 bases each). This sample comprised CD4+ or CD8+ T cells sorted from blood, obtained in a trial of the OX40 agonist ivuxolimab. DNA for the CDR3: TGTGCCAGCAGTCTACGGACACCTCAGCCGGGGGAGCAGTACTTC. Its translation is CASSLRTPQPGEQYF.